This T cell receptor (beta chain) emerged from a study of blood T cell repertoires in COVID-19. Profiled with immunoSEQ multiplex PCR; TCRdb holds only in-frame clones, not every one. The sample yields 250,000 to 350,000 clones, roughly 84% seen once. Germline-derived CDR1 and CDR2 are MNHEY and SMNVEV (reference sequence). Trimming shortened V by 3 bases and J by 5 bases, and 16 bases separated the two germline ends. The length of the CDR3 is 15 residues. Sequencing was carried out using peripheral blood. This chain joins TRBV27 and TRBJ1-2, with D unclear. The receptor comes from a human donor with COVID-19, enrolled during active disease. The donor label of this sample is uncertain. The CDR3 is CASSFAGALEYGYTF. The CDR3 nucleotides read TGTGCCAGCAGTTTCGCGGGCGCCTTGGAGTATGGCTACACCTTC.